These T cell receptor beta chains were read from a single sample in a study of T cell responses to AZD1222 COVID-19 vaccine. Using immunoSEQ multiplex PCR, the repertoire was profiled, and TCRdb retains in-frame clones only, with some absent. Of around 110,000 clones in the sample, roughly 88% were seen once. The source was peripheral blood, collected on day 0 of MenACWY control vaccination. These receptors came from an adult in good health. CDR3s include the opening cysteine and the closing phenylalanine or tryptophan. A D gene is named only where the DNA matches it firmly. Rows may omit the clone size; those that give it use once, few, many or a size class.

>-|-|TRBV6-1|TRBJ1-4
CASSATGRGGRGEKLFF
TGTGCCAGCAGTGCCACGGGGAGGGGGGGCAGAGGAGAAAAACTGTTTTTT
>-|-|TRBV7-2|TRBJ1-3
CASSPLSSGNTIYF
TGTGCCAGCAGCCCCCTAAGCTCTGGAAACACCATATATTTT
>-|TRBD1|TRBV10-3|TRBJ1-2
CAIGDSYGYTF
TGTGCCATCGGGGACAGCTATGGCTACACCTTC
>once|-|TRBV29-1|TRBJ1-1
CSVSDNTEAFF
TGCAGCGTTTCTGACAACACTGAAGCTTTCTTT
>-|-|TRBV14|TRBJ2-7
CASSQFGGASYEQYF
TGTGCCAGCAGCCAATTCGGGGGCGCCTCCTACGAGCAGTACTTC
>-|-|TRBV4-1|TRBJ1-5
CASSHPYGNQPQHF
TGCGCCAGCAGCCACCCTTATGGGAATCAGCCCCAGCATTTT
>-|-|TRBV5-1|TRBJ2-5
CASSSQGGETQYF
TGCGCCAGCAGCTCTCAGGGAGGAGAGACCCAGTACTTC
>-|-|TRBV9|TRBJ1-6
CASSVGGTRGNSPLHF
TGTGCCAGCAGCGTAGGAGGGACGAGGGGTAATTCACCCCTCCACTTT
>-|TRBD1|TRBV7-3|TRBJ1-5
CASSLTCRDRQPQHF
TGTGCCAGCAGCTTAACGTGCCGGGACAGACAGCCCCAGCATTTT
>-|-|TRBV19|TRBJ1-3
CASSVRQPSSGNTIYF
TGTGCCAGTAGTGTTCGACAGCCTTCCTCTGGAAACACCATATATTTT
>-|TRBD2|TRBV4-1|TRBJ2-2
CASSQQGGLARGGNTGELFF
TGCGCCAGCAGCCAGCAGGGTGGACTAGCGAGAGGGGGGAACACCGGGGAGCTGTTTTTT
>-|-|TRBV6-5|TRBJ1-3
CASSYLPSSGNTIYF
TGTGCCAGCAGTTACCTGCCCAGCTCTGGAAACACCATATATTTT
>-|-|TRBV27|TRBJ1-3
CASRKAGLSFGNTIYF
TGTGCCAGCAGGAAAGCCGGGCTATCTTTTGGAAACACCATATATTTT
>-|-|TRBV7-8|TRBJ1-2
CASSLRVTGNYGYTF
TGTGCCAGCAGCTTACGGGTTACAGGGAACTATGGCTACACCTTC
>-|-|TRBV29-1|TRBJ1-2
CSVYPSNYGYTF
TGCAGCGTTTATCCCTCAAACTATGGCTACACCTTC
>-|-|TRBV5-1|TRBJ1-2
CASSLDGRSGSGYTF
TGCGCCAGCAGCTTGGATGGCAGGTCTGGCTCTGGCTACACCTTC
>-|TRBD1|TRBV11-2|TRBJ1-2
CASSLDRDRHGYTF
TGTGCCAGCAGCTTGGACCGGGACAGGCATGGCTACACCTTC
>-|-|TRBV11-2|TRBJ1-1
CASSPFAGNTEAFF
TGTGCCAGCAGCCCGTTCGCAGGGAACACTGAAGCTTTCTTT
>-|-|TRBV7-9|TRBJ1-1
CASSLPRGGANTEAFF
TGTGCCAGCAGCTTACCCCGGGGGGGGGCGAACACTGAAGCTTTCTTT
>few|-|TRBV10-3|TRBJ2-7
CATSEGASSYEQYF
TGTGCCACCTCTGAAGGGGCGAGCTCCTACGAGCAGTACTTC
>-|-|TRBV7-8|TRBJ1-5
CASSLDRNQPQHF
TGTGCCAGCAGCTTAGACCGCAATCAGCCCCAGCATTTT
>-|TRBD1|TRBV25-1|TRBJ1-4
CASMGTGNRGKLFF
TGTGCCAGCATGGGGACAGGGAATAGAGGAAAACTGTTTTTT
>-|-|TRBV18|TRBJ2-5
CASSPSLRTQYF
TGTGCCAGCTCCCCTAGCCTTAGGACCCAGTACTTC
>-|-|TRBV11-2|TRBJ1-3
CASSLMSRGSGNTIYF
TGTGCCAGCAGCTTAATGAGTCGAGGCTCTGGAAACACCATATATTTT
>-|-|TRBV27|TRBJ1-2
CASSLSVQLYGYTF
TGTGCCAGCAGTTTATCGGTTCAGTTGTATGGCTACACCTTC
>-|-|TRBV6-2/TRBV6-3|TRBJ1-4
CASSLNVGYREPNEKLFF
TGTGCCAGCAGTTTGAATGTTGGTTACAGGGAACCGAATGAAAAACTGTTTTTT
>-|-|TRBV5-4|TRBJ1-1
CASSLNTLNTEAFF
TGTGCCAGCAGCTTAAACACTTTGAACACTGAAGCTTTCTTT
>-|-|TRBV9|TRBJ1-2
CATRGGGYTF
TGTGCCACCCGCGGGGGCGGCTACACCTTC
>-|TRBD1|TRBV7-2|TRBJ1-2
CASSLEAGGEGYTF
TGTGCCAGCAGCTTAGAAGCAGGGGGTGAGGGCTACACCTTC
>-|-|TRBV7-2|TRBJ2-5
CASSLVREETQYF
TGTGCCAGCAGCTTAGTAAGGGAGGAGACCCAGTACTTC
>-|-|TRBV4-1|TRBJ1-4
CASSRGRGLLGEKLFF
TGCGCCAGCAGCCGTGGACGCGGTTTACTAGGTGAAAAACTGTTTTTT
>-|TRBD1|TRBV7-3|TRBJ1-2
CASSLNPGQSYGYTF
TGTGCCAGCAGCCTAAACCCGGGACAGTCCTATGGCTACACCTTC
>few|TRBD1|TRBV10-2|TRBJ1-5
CASRLGQGDQPQHF
TGCGCCAGCAGGCTGGGACAGGGGGATCAGCCCCAGCATTTT
>few|TRBD1|TRBV6-2/TRBV6-3|TRBJ1-5
CASSSGQGDQPQHF
TGTGCCAGCAGTTCTGGACAGGGGGATCAGCCCCAGCATTTT
>-|TRBD1|TRBV29-1|TRBJ1-4
CSVGDPGQGPEKLFF
TGCAGCGTCGGTGATCCGGGACAGGGGCCTGAAAAACTGTTTTTT
>-|-|TRBV4-3|TRBJ2-1
CASSQDRREVLSYNEQFF
TGCGCCAGCAGCCAAGATCGGAGGGAGGTACTCTCCTACAATGAGCAGTTCTTC
>-|-|TRBV6-5|TRBJ2-7
CASSDSHGTSYEQYF
TGTGCCAGCAGCGATTCCCATGGCACCTCCTACGAGCAGTACTTC
>once|-|TRBV10-3|TRBJ1-2
CAISENRYGYTF
TGTGCCATCAGTGAGAACAGATATGGCTACACCTTC
>-|-|TRBV7-2|TRBJ2-2
CASSPRKGINTGELFF
TGTGCCAGCAGCCCGAGGAAGGGAATTAACACCGGGGAGCTGTTTTTT